The next 15 T cell receptor beta chains were all read from a single sample in a study of identical twins. TCRdb analysed the 5' RACE reads with MiXCR anew, one entry per CDR3 protein. The repertoire holds a few hundred thousand distinct CDR3 sequences, roughly 12% seen once, with 3.5% to 5% in the top ten. These sequences were also reported in another study, on yellow fever vaccine responses in identical twins.

Sequenced sample: memory (CD45RO+) T cells sorted from blood. The receptor set was obtained from a woman aged 18-29 years in good health.

This clonotype was seen a few times. The genes are TRBV27 and TRBJ2-7; the match to TRBD2 covers 16 bases. The trim removed 2 bases at V and 4 bases at J, leaving 5 bases unmatched. The CDR3 sequence is 17 residues long. Germline V gene sequence: CDR1 MNHEY, CDR2 SMNVEV (reference sequence). CDR3 DNA sequence: TGTGCCAGCAGTTTAAAGGGGACTAGCGGGGGGGGATACGAGCAGTACTTC. Protein product: CASSLKGTSGGGYEQYF.

The rearrangement joins TRBV7-2 to TRBJ2-7; perhaps TRBD2 as D (5 bases). The V gene's germline CDR1 is SGHTA and CDR2 FQGNSA. The CDR3 runs to 14 residues. The V end lost 0 bases, the J end lost 2 bases, and 8 bases lay between the germline ends. The CDR3, as DNA: TGTGCCAGCAGCTTAGCTAGCGCCACCTACGAGCAGTACTTC. Translated, it gives CASSLASATYEQYF. The full variable domain, in which reference TRBV7-2 and TRBJ2-7 provide the parts outside the CDR3, is GAGVSQSPSNKVTEKGKDVELRCDPISGHTALYWYRQSLGQGLEFLIYFQGNSAPDKSGLPSDRFSAERTGGSVSTLTIQRTQQEDSAVYLCASSLASATYEQYFGPGTRLTVT.

The chain couples TRBV10-3 to TRBJ1-1; D is possibly TRBD1 (5 bases). Trimming took off 5 bases at V and 1 base at J, with 26 bases between the two ends. The CDR3 loop spans 19 amino acids. Germline CDR1 and CDR2: ENHRY and SYGVKD. The CDR3: CAISSILGRGFVGNTEAFF. The CDR3 nucleotides read TGTGCCATCAGTAGTATTTTGGGGAGGGGATTCGTGGGGAACACTGAAGCTTTCTTT.

This rearrangement joins TRBV20-1 to TRBJ2-7, with D maybe TRBD2 (6 bases). This CDR3 has 13 residues. CDR1 and CDR2 from the germline V gene are DFQATT and SNEGSKA (reference sequence). V lost 0 bases, J lost 4 bases, and 10 bases lay in between. Written as DNA, the CDR3 is TGCAGTGCTAGAGATGGGGGGAGGTACGAGCAGTACTTC. Translation gives CSARDGGRYEQYF.

This clonotype has just a few counts. V usage is TRBV10-3 and J usage is TRBJ2-1; 8 nucleotides match TRBD1. This CDR3 is built from 19 residues. With 4 bases clipped from V and 5 bases from J, the junction kept 19 bases outside the gene matches. CDR1 and CDR2 from the germline V gene are ENHRY and SYGVKD. Here the CDR3 reads CAISGGGMTRGTGHNEQFF. The CDR3 DNA is TGTGCCATCAGTGGAGGGGGGATGACCCGGGGGACAGGTCACAATGAGCAGTTCTTC.

The rearrangement links TRBV3-1 to TRBJ2-2, with D maybe TRBD2 (6 bases). This CDR3 has 16 amino acids. Germline-derived CDR1 and CDR2 are LGHDT and YNNKEL (reference sequence). Trimming left V 4 bases short and J 6 bases short, with 18 bases between. The CDR3 is CASSRLEGLLPGELFF. DNA for the CDR3: TGTGCCAGCAGCCGCCTTGAGGGACTTCTACCCGGGGAGCTGTTTTTT. Full variable domain (rest looked up from reference TRBV3-1 and TRBJ2-2): DTAVSQTPKYLVTQMGNDKSIKCEQNLGHDTMYWYKQDSKKFLKIMFSYNNKELIINETVPNRFSPKSPDKAHLNLHINSLELGDSAVYFCASSRLEGLLPGELFFGEGSRLTVL.

Many counts were recorded for this clonotype. The rearrangement links TRBV5-1 to TRBJ2-7; the match to TRBD2 covers 14 bases. Germline assignment: CDR1 SGHRS and CDR2 YFSETQ. There are 18 residues in the CDR3. V dropped 0 bases and J dropped 2; count of bases not matched to a gene: 7. In nucleotides, the CDR3 is TGCGCCAGCAGCTTGGGACTAGCGGGAGGGTTTAAGGCCTACGAGCAGTACTTC. It yields the protein CASSLGLAGGFKAYEQYF.

V and J are TRBV11-2 and TRBJ2-2; 7 bases are a match to TRBD2. V shed 5 bases, J shed 4 bases, and the junction held 4 bases outside the gene matches. The CDR3 has 14 amino acids. CDR1 and CDR2 from the germline V gene are SGHAT and FQNNGV. This CDR3 reads CASSRTRVTGELFF. CDR3 sequence (DNA): TGTGCCAGCAGCCGGACTAGAGTCACCGGGGAGCTGTTTTTT.

Sample share makes this clonotype medium-sized. V usage is TRBV12-3 or TRBV12-4 and J usage is TRBJ2-1; D may be TRBD2 (5 bases). Trimming removed 2 bases from V and 5 bases from J, with 10 bases in between. CDR3 length: 14 amino acids. The CDR3 nucleotides read TGTGCCAGCAGTTTATCTCGGGGTAACAATGAGCAGTTCTTC. This encodes CASSLSRGNNEQFF.

This clonotype was counted a few times. The chain links TRBV24-1 to TRBJ2-3, with 8 bases lining up with TRBD2. This CDR3 region has 15 residues. V was clipped by 4 bases and J by 7 bases; unmatched bases: 9. In germline, CDR1 is KGHDR, CDR2 SFDVKD. The CDR3 region is CATSDRTSSPHTQYF. The CDR3 nucleotides are TGTGCCACCAGTGACAGGACTAGCAGTCCACATACGCAGTATTTT.

There are a few counts of this clonotype. V and J are TRBV5-1 and TRBJ1-1; no firm D call. The V end lost 0 bases, the J end lost 4 bases, and 13 bases lay between the germline ends. CDR1 SGHRS and CDR2 YFSETQ come from the germline V gene. The CDR3 totals 15 residues. The CDR3 DNA is TGCGCCAGCAGCTTGGGAGTGGGTAGGGCCACTGAAGCTTTCTTT. Translating it yields CASSLGVGRATEAFF. Together with reference TRBV5-1 and TRBJ1-1, the CDR3 gives the full variable domain: KAGVTQTPRYLIKTRGQQVTLSCSPISGHRSVSWYQQTPGQGLQFLFEYFSETQRNKGNFPGRFSGRQFSNSRSEMNVSTLELGDSALYLCASSLGVGRATEAFFGQGTRLTVV.

This clonotype was found many times. The chain couples TRBV12-3 or TRBV12-4 to TRBJ2-2, with 9 bases identical to TRBD1. Losses at the gene ends were 5 bases for V and 4 bases for J; bases not matched to a gene: 2. CDR3 length: 14 amino acids. CDR3 in amino acids: CASSPGQGTGELFF. DNA for the CDR3: TGTGCCAGCAGTCCGGGACAGGGCACCGGGGAGCTGTTTTTT.

This clonotype was counted at least ten times. This rearrangement joins TRBV5-1 to TRBJ2-2, with D perhaps matching TRBD2 (6 bases). Germline V gene sequence: CDR1 SGHRS, CDR2 YFSETQ. There are 14 residues in the CDR3. The V and J ends lost 3 bases and 7 bases respectively, with 13 bases between them. CDR3 in DNA: TGCGCCAGCAGCTACGGAGGGCCTGGCGGGGAGCTGTTTTTT. Protein sequence: CASSYGGPGGELFF.

This clonotype was found many times. The rearrangement links TRBV10-3 to TRBJ2-3; 8 bases map to TRBD1. The germline V gene has CDR1 ENHRY and CDR2 SYGVKD. Losses at the gene ends were 0 bases for V and 3 bases for J; bases not matched to a gene: 2. The CDR3 runs to 15 residues. The CDR3 DNA reads as TGTGCCATCAGTGAGTCGACAGGGGAGACAGATACGCAGTATTTT. Translated: CAISESTGETDTQYF.

This clonotype has a count of ten or more. The V gene is TRBV3-1, the J gene TRBJ2-1; D not certain. Germline V lookup: CDR1 LGHDT, CDR2 YNNKEL (reference sequence). V gave up 2 bases and J gave up 2 bases, with 7 bases separating them. This CDR3 region has 14 residues. The CDR3 region has the DNA TGTGCCAGCAGCCAACGTTCCACCTACAATGAGCAGTTCTTC. Translation: CASSQRSTYNEQFF.